The source of this TCR beta chain is a study of blood T cells in healthy people across ages. Study-level results: Because sorting was not performed, PBMCs prevented conclusive naive versus antigen-experienced comparison.

For the second PCR, which ran for about 6 to 12 cycles, a sample-barcoded 5' primer and a J-beta primer mix were used. TCRdb fed the 5' RACE reads into MiXCR, producing one record per CDR3 protein. Of 800,000 to 950,000 distinct CDR3 sequences detected, almost 30% appear once; the ten largest clones hold about 9.4%. Germline CDR1 reads DFQATT; CDR2 reads SNEGSKA (reference sequence). Trimming removed 5 bases from V and 5 bases from J, with 19 bases in between. The CDR3 contains 15 residues. On this clonotype itself: What it binds is not known.

A further study also used this sample, focusing on T cells of mothers and their children.

The rearrangement links TRBV20-1 to TRBJ2-1; the D gene is possibly TRBD2 (6 bases). This clonotype was sampled from a woman aged 40 to 50 in good health. The sample comprised blood. CDR3 amino acids: CSAPPGRGSDNEQFF. The CDR3 region has the DNA TGCAGTGCTCCACCAGGGCGGGGCTCGGACAATGAGCAGTTCTTC.